The TCR beta chain under discussion was sequenced for a study of shared clonotypes between healthy human individuals. General study results and limits: Rarefaction demonstrated incomplete sorted-subset sequencing despite large depth.

As originally analysed: ImmunoSEQ supplied junction-only sequences lacking quality scores, so filtering was different. Method: immunoSEQ multiplex PCR; TCRdb's copy keeps in-frame clones and lacks some. For V, J and clone size, that table is used; D and trimming come from the DNA. The data hold about 2.3 million clones, with 85% to 95% observed a single time. CDR1 SGHRS and CDR2 YFSETQ come from the germline V gene. V lost 7 bases and J lost 7, with 17 bases in between. The CDR3 runs 14 residues. A note on this clone: Its antigen is unknown.

The TCR was taken from a man between 18 and 35 years old in good health. Some clones in this sample may be carry-over from other donors' samples. The V call is TRBV5-1, the J call TRBJ2-2; perhaps TRBD1 as D (5 bases). The sequenced material came from naive CD4+ T cells from PBMCs. Subset specified: CD45RA+ positively selected. CDR3 DNA sequence: TGCGCCAGCGCTCTTAACACAGGCCACGGGGAGCTGTTTTTT. It yields the protein CASALNTGHGELFF.